This T cell receptor beta chain was sequenced during a study of T cells in Graves' hyperthyroidism and ophthalmopathy. Study-level points and caveats: Blood also carried most thyroid clonotypes expanded above 0.001.

The CDR3 spans 15 residues. Germline CDR1 SGHAT, CDR2 FQNNGV. V dropped 0 bases and J dropped 4 bases, with 9 bases sitting between them. The CDR3 regions of TCR beta were amplified from RNA transcripts. TCR CDR3 regions were first amplified by RT-PCR with HTBI primers. MiXCR, run by TCRdb on the multiplex PCR reads, gives a single entry per CDR3 protein. This table holds under 400,000 distinct CDR3 sequences, about 15% found once. This clonotype was observed a handful of times. Its antigen is undetermined. If no ophthalmopathy progression occurred within 18 months, Graves' hyperthyroidism was stable. Uncontrolled infection, other autoimmune disease, pregnancy or lactation barred patients from enrollment. PBMCs came from more than 9.5 ml fresh peripheral blood.

Sequenced input: blood. This sequence was found in a man aged 25-40 years with Graves' hyperthyroidism. The V gene is TRBV11-2, the J gene TRBJ2-2; maybe TRBD2 (7 bases). The CDR3 DNA reads as TGTGCCAGCAGCTTAGAAGGGGGGGTCACCGGGGAGCTGTTTTTT. Its translation: CASSLEGGVTGELFF.